Included here is one T cell receptor (beta chain) sequence, with context. Its specificity is not known. Library preparation for TCR beta used quantitative 5'-RACE with molecular barcodes. TCRdb analysed the 5' RACE reads with MiXCR anew, one entry per CDR3 protein. This table has roughly 250,000 distinct CDR3 sequences, roughly a tenth appearing once. The sample is drawn from a study of CD8 T cells in ankylosing spondylitis. Overall study results and limits: What seemed typical of ankylosing spondylitis blood was a TCR beta motif built from fewer than ten highly homologous variants. There was reportedly significant enrichment of clones that were disease-linked in matched ankylosing spondylitis synovial fluid.

This CDR3 is built from 13 residues. The V and J ends lost 4 bases and 4 bases respectively, with 10 bases between them. The germline gives CDR1 MGHRA, CDR2 YSYEKL. The receptor was derived from a male donor with ankylosing spondylitis or in good health (not recorded which). The sample consisted of blood, either unsorted or a sorted T cell fraction (not recorded which). The chain combines TRBV4-1 with TRBJ1-2; D is unclear. DNA for the CDR3: TGCGCCAGCAGCCCACCCAACAGCTATGGCTACACCTTC. This gives the protein CASSPPNSYGYTF.